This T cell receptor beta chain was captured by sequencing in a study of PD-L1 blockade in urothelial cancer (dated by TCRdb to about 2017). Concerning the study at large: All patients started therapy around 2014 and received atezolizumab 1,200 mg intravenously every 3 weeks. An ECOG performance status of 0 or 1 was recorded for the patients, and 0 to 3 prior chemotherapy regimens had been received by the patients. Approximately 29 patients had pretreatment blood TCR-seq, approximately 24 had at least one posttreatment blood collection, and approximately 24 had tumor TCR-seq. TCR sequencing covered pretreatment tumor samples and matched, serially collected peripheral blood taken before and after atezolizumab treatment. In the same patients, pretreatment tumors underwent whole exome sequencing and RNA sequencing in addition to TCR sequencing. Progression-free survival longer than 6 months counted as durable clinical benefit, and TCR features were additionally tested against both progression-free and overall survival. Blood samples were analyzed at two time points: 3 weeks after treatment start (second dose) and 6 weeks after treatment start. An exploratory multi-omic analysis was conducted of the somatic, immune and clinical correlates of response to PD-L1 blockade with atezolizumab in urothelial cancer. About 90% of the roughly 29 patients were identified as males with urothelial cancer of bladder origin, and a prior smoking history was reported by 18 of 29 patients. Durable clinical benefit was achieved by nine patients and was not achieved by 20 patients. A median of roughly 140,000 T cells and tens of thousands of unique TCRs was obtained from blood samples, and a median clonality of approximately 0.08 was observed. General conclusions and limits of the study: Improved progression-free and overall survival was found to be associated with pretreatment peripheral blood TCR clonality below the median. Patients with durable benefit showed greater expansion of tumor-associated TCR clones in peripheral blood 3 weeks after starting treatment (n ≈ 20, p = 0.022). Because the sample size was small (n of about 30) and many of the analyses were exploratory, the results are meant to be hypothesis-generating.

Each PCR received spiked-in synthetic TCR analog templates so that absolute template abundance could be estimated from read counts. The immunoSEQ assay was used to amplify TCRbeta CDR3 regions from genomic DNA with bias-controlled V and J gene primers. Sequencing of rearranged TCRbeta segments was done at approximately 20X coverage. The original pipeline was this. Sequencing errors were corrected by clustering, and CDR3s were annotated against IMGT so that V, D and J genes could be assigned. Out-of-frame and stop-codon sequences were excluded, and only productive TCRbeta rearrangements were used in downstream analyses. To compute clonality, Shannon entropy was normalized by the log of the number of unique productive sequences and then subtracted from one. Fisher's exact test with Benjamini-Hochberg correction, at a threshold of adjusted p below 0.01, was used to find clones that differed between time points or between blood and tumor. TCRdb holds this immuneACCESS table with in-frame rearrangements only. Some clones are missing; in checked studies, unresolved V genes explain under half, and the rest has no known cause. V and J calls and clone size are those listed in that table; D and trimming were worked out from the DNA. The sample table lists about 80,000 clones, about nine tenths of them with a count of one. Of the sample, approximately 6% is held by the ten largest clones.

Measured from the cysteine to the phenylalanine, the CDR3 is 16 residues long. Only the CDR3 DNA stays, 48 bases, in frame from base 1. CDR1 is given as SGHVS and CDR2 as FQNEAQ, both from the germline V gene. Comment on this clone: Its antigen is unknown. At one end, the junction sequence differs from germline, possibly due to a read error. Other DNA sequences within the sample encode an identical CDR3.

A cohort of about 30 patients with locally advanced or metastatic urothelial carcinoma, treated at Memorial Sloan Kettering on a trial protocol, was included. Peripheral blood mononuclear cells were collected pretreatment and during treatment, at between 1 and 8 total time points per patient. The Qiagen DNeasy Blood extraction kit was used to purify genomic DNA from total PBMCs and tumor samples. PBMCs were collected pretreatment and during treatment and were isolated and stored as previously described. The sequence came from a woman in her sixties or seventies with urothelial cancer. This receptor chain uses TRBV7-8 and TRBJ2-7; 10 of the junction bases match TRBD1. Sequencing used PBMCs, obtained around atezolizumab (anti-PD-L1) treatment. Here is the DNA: TGTGCCAGCAGCCCACACCCGGGACAGGGGAGCTACGAACAGTACTTC. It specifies CASSPHPGQGSYEQYF.